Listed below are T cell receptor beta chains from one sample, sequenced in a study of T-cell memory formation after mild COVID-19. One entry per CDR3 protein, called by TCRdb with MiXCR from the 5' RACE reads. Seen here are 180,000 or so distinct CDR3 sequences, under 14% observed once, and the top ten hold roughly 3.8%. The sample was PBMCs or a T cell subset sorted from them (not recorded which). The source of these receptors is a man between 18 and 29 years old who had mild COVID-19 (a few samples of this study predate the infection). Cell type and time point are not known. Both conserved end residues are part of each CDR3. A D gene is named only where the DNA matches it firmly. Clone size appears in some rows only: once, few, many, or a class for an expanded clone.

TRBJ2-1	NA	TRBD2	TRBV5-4	TGTGCCAGCAGCAGTAGCGGGGGGGCACTTGAGCAGTTCTTC	CASSSSGGALEQFF
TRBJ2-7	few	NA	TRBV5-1	TGCGCCAGCAGCTTGGTTGGGGGCGGCAACGAGCAGTACTTC	CASSLVGGGNEQYF
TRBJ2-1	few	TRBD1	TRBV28	TGTGCCAGCAGTCCCGGGACAGGGATATACAATGAGCAGTTCTTC	CASSPGTGIYNEQFF
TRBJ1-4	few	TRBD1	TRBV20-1	TGCAGTGCAGGACCCGGACAGGGAAATGAAAAACTGTTTTTT	CSAGPGQGNEKLFF
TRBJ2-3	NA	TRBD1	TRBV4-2	TGTGCCAGCAGCCAAGGGCCTATGACAGGGGGCACTGCAGATACGCAGTATTTT	CASSQGPMTGGTADTQYF
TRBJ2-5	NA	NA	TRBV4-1	TGCGCCAGCAGCCAAGCCGTCAGCGAGACCCAGTACTTC	CASSQAVSETQYF
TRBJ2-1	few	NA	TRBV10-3	TGTGCCATCAGTGATTTTGGGCACTCCGGTGAGCAGTTCTTC	CAISDFGHSGEQFF
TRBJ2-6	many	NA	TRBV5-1	TGCGCCAGCAACCCGATCTCTGGGGCCAACGTCCTGACTTTC	CASNPISGANVLTF
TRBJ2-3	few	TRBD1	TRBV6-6	TGTGCCAGCAGCCAAAACAGGGGAAGCACAGATACGCAGTATTTT	CASSQNRGSTDTQYF
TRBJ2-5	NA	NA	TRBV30	TGTGCCTGGACGGGCGGGGACCAAGAGACCCAGTACTTC	CAWTGGDQETQYF
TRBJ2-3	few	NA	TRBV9	TGTGCCAGCAGCGCTAGCGCTGGCACAGATACGCAGTATTTT	CASSASAGTDTQYF
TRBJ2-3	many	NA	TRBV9	TGTGCCAGCAGCGCTCTCAACACAGATACGCAGTATTTT	CASSALNTDTQYF
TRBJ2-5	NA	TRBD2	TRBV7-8	TGTGCCAGCAGCAAAGGGCTAGCGGGGGGGTGGTTAGAGACCCAGTACTTC	CASSKGLAGGWLETQYF
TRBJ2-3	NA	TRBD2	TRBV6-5	TGTGCCAGCAGTTACTCAGGACTAGCGGGGACAGATACGCAGTATTTT	CASSYSGLAGTDTQYF
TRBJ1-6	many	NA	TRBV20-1	TGCAGTGCTTCCTCCCGACCAAGCTCCTATAATTCACCCCTCCACTTT	CSASSRPSSYNSPLHF
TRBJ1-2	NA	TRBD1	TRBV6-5	TGTGCCAGCAGTGACAGGGGCGGAGGGAACTATGGCTACACCTTC	CASSDRGGGNYGYTF
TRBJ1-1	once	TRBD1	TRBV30	TGTGCCTGGAGTATTGCAGGGGGCAACACTGAAGCTTTCTTT	CAWSIAGGNTEAFF
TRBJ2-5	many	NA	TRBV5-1	TGCGCCAGCAGCCTACCCCTGGGGAGCCAAGAGACCCAGTACTTC	CASSLPLGSQETQYF
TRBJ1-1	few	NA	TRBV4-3	TGCGCCAGCAGCTTCATACAGGGCGCCACTGAAGCTTTCTTT	CASSFIQGATEAFF
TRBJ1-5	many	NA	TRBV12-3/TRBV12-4	TGTGCCAGCAGTTTCCAGGGCGAGAGTCAGCCCCAGCATTTT	CASSFQGESQPQHF